The T cell receptor beta chain described here comes from a study of vaccination effects on CD4 cells after COVID-19. The protocol was immunoSEQ multiplex PCR, while the TCRdb copy is restricted to in-frame clones and leaves out a portion. The sample has about 41,000 clones, roughly 82% seen once. Germline V lookup: CDR1 SGHTA, CDR2 FQGTGA. V was clipped by 5 bases and J by 2 bases, with 10 bases between them. The CDR3 runs 14 residues. After expansion with viral peptide pools in the ViraFEST assay, antigen-specific CD4+ T cells were sequenced. Upon completion of around ten days in culture, CD4+ T cells were isolated. The vaccine recipients had no prior SARS-CoV-2 infection, with negative nucleocapsid antibodies. Study observations and caveats: Clones of infection and vaccine origin contracted markedly late after vaccination.

In this sample, this clone turned up a few times. The antigen is undetermined. This chain links TRBV7-3 with TRBJ2-1; D is ambiguous. The sequenced sample was CD4+ T cells from PBMCs cultured with HCoV-NL63 spike peptides, obtained before COVID-19 vaccination. The receptor comes from a human donor who received a COVID-19 vaccine. DNA for the CDR3: TGTGCCAGCAGCCCGCAGCACACCTACAATGAGCAGTTCTTC. It translates to CASSPQHTYNEQFF.